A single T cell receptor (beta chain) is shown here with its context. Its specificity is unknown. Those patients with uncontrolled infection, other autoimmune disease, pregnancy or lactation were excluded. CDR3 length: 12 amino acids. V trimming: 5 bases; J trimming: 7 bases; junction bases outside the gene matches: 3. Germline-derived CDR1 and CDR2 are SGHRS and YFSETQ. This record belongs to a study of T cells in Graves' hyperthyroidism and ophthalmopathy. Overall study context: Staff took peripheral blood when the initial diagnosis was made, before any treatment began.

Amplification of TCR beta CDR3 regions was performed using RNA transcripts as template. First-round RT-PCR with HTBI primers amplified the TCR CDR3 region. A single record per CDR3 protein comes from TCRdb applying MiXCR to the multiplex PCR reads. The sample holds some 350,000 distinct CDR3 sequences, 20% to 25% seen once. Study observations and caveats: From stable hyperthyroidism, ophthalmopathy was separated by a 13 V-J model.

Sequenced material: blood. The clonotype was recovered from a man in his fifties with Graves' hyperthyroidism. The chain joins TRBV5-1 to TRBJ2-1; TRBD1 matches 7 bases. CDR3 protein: CASRNRGNEQFF. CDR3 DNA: TGCGCCAGCAGAAACAGGGGAAATGAGCAGTTCTTC.